These T cell receptor beta chains were read from a single sample in a study of neurological immune-mediated disorders. Using its own MiXCR run on the 5' RACE reads, TCRdb lists one record per CDR3 protein. The sample yields tens of thousands of distinct CDR3 sequences, over 5% seen once. Sequencing was done on a sample of PBMCs. These receptors were taken from a human donor with multiple sclerosis. The donor label of this sample is uncertain. The CDR3 runs from the conserved cysteine through the conserved F or W.

CDR3 protein: CSASEGVGYGYTF
J gene: TRBJ1-2
V gene: TRBV20-1
CDR3 length: 13

CDR3 protein: CSARDKMTGDSPLHF
J gene: TRBJ1-6
V gene: TRBV20-1
CDR3 length: 15

CDR3 protein: CASSLDRTTEAFF
J gene: TRBJ1-1
V gene: TRBV5-1
CDR3 length: 13

CDR3 protein: CASSPPRLATGELFF
J gene: TRBJ2-2
V gene: TRBV9
CDR3 length: 15

CDR3 protein: CASSLSSRDTQYF
J gene: TRBJ2-3
V gene: TRBV7-8
CDR3 length: 13

CDR3 protein: CASTRDGREDTQYF
J gene: TRBJ2-3
V gene: TRBV2
CDR3 length: 14

CDR3 protein: CASSPPPGGTKKTEAFF
J gene: TRBJ1-1
V gene: TRBV5-6
CDR3 length: 17

CDR3 protein: CAISGTDANTIYF
J gene: TRBJ1-3
V gene: TRBV10-3
CDR3 length: 13

CDR3 protein: CASSYGALVGSF
J gene: TRBJ1-2
V gene: TRBV7-9
CDR3 length: 12

CDR3 protein: CASSLNTGVSNEQFF
J gene: TRBJ2-1
V gene: TRBV5-1
CDR3 length: 15

CDR3 protein: CASSLVGTHYGYTF
J gene: TRBJ1-2
V gene: TRBV7-2
CDR3 length: 14

CDR3 protein: CASSLVGGRVEKLFF
J gene: TRBJ1-4
V gene: TRBV5-1
CDR3 length: 15

CDR3 protein: CASSQDGGAEVLNTEAFF
J gene: TRBJ1-1
V gene: TRBV4-1
CDR3 length: 18

CDR3 protein: CASSQAGTQDYTQYF
J gene: TRBJ2-3
V gene: TRBV4-2
CDR3 length: 15

CDR3 protein: CASRQGASEKLFF
J gene: TRBJ1-4
V gene: TRBV6-5
CDR3 length: 13

CDR3 protein: CASSLEGRAPSYNEQFF
J gene: TRBJ2-1
V gene: TRBV5-1
CDR3 length: 17

CDR3 protein: CSALVHGTEGYTEAFF
J gene: TRBJ1-1
V gene: TRBV20-1
CDR3 length: 16

CDR3 protein: CASSSGQGGTEAFF
J gene: TRBJ1-1
V gene: TRBV5-1
CDR3 length: 14

CDR3 protein: CASSLAKGNTGELFF
J gene: TRBJ2-2
V gene: TRBV5-1
CDR3 length: 15

CDR3 protein: CASSFRDSNSPLHF
J gene: TRBJ1-6
V gene: TRBV5-1
CDR3 length: 14

CDR3 protein: CASSLGGFTDTQYF
J gene: TRBJ2-3
V gene: TRBV5-1
CDR3 length: 14

CDR3 protein: CASSVGNEQFF
J gene: TRBJ2-1
V gene: TRBV25-1
CDR3 length: 11

CDR3 protein: CASSQDLGGEQYF
J gene: TRBJ2-7
V gene: TRBV3-1
CDR3 length: 13

CDR3 protein: CASSSYSTGNTEAFF
J gene: TRBJ1-1
V gene: TRBV11-2
CDR3 length: 15

CDR3 protein: CASSPLLADTQYF
J gene: TRBJ2-3
V gene: TRBV6-6
CDR3 length: 13

CDR3 protein: CASSLWSGVQETQYF
J gene: TRBJ2-5
V gene: TRBV7-2
CDR3 length: 15

CDR3 protein: CASSYRNQETQYF
J gene: TRBJ2-5
V gene: TRBV6-5
CDR3 length: 13